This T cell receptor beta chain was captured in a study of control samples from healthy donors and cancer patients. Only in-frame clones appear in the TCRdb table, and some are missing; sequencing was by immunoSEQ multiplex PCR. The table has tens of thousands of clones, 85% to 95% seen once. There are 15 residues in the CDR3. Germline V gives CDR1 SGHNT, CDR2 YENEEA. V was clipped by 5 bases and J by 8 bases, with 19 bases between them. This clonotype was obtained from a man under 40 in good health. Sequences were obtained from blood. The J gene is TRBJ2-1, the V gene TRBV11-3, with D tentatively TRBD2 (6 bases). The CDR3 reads CASSPLGIGSDEQFF. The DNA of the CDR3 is TGTGCCAGCAGCCCACTCGGGATCGGGAGCGATGAGCAGTTCTTC.